One T cell receptor (beta chain) is described in this entry. The antigen is unknown. The libraries were made with immunoSEQ version 4 in survey mode. Profiled with immunoSEQ multiplex PCR; TCRdb holds only in-frame clones, not every one. The table has tens of thousands of clones, about 88% seen once. Nonspecific anti-CD3/anti-CD28 bead stimulation represents the broad CD4+ T cell repertoire. Sorting of responding CD4+ T cells relied on upregulated CD40 ligand together with CD69. Donors had CD4+ T cell counts above 400 cells/uL and were CMV-seropositive. The sample belongs to a study of persistence of HIV-infected CD4 T cells. Overall study: Median time on suppressive ART was seven to eight years. Whole-study results and caveats: Antigen-responding cells were enriched for degenerate expanded CDR3beta sequences.

CDR1 is SGHRS, CDR2 YFSETQ, per germline. After removal of 3 bases from V and 6 bases from J, the junction contained 4 bases not matched to a gene. The CDR3 is made up of 14 amino acids. Specimen: CD4+ T cells sorted from PBMCs after 18-hour stimulation, collected from a patient who received antiretroviral therapy. The chain recombines TRBV5-1 with TRBJ2-1, with 9 bases that match TRBD1. This clonotype was sampled from an adult woman with HIV who was CMV-seropositive. CDR3 nucleotide sequence: TGCGCCAGCAGCTGGGGACAGGGTACCAATGAGCAGTTCTTC. This encodes CASSWGQGTNEQFF. The variable domain in full, with the rest retrieved from reference TRBV5-1 and TRBJ2-1, is KAGVTQTPRYLIKTRGQQVTLSCSPISGHRSVSWYQQTPGQGLQFLFEYFSETQRNKGNFPGRFSGRQFSNSRSEMNVSTLELGDSALYLCASSWGQGTNEQFFGPGTRLTVL.